The TCR beta chain under discussion was sequenced for a study of blood T cell repertoires in COVID-19 (dated by TCRdb to 2018 to 2021). About the investigation overall: The collaborator samples originated in the United States, Italy and Spain and spanned the acute and convalescent phases of COVID-19. Subjects who had been exposed to COVID-19, were actively infected with it, or had recovered from it provided the deeply sampled blood TCRbeta repertoires that made up the dataset. Sample metadata almost always included a de-identified subject ID, COVID-19 status, age in years and sex. The repertoires were released in a freely available public database intended as a resource for research on the immune response to SARS-CoV-2. Samples were obtained from the ongoing ImmuneRACE study (first 160 participants) and from roughly 1,300 subjects provided by 6 global collaborators. The material from the prospective study consisted of cDNA or gDNA derived from T cells, B-cell-depleted T cells, or PBMCs. Where available, HLA class I and class II types were taken from metadata supplied by the sample provider and were not determined by assay-based typing. Results and caveats for the whole study, not just this receptor: The quantity of clinical and demographic metadata differed by source and by participant and was supplied without curation.

Whole blood was collected in K2EDTA tubes by collaborating institutions according to the institutions' own protocols. For TCRbeta analysis, collaborators shipped samples as frozen whole blood, isolated PBMCs, or DNA extracted from either of those sample types. TCRbeta CDR3 regions were amplified from genomic DNA using the immunoSEQ Assay, a bias-controlled multiplex PCR. Turning to the authors' computational methods: The number of nucleated cells in each sample was estimated by amplification of reference gene primers within the assay. Sequence reads were collapsed and filtered to measure the absolute abundance of every unique TCRbeta CDR3 rearrangement. For each sample, productive Simpson clonality was calculated as the square root of Simpson's diversity index over productive rearrangements. As stored in TCRdb, this immuneACCESS dataset retains in-frame rearrangements with V and J assigned. A fraction of the clones does not appear; measured against another copy, unresolved V genes explain less than half of the discrepancy, and the remainder lacks a known reason. That table gives V, J and clone size, and the DNA gave D and trimming. The sample yields tens of thousands of clones; roughly 80% were counted once. The ten most abundant clones make up just over 4.5% of the sample.

About this clone: Its antigen is unknown. It has no much larger one-base neighbor in the sample; base qualities were not kept.

V and J are trimmed by 5 bases and 7 bases, and the gene matches miss 3 bases of the junction. The CDR3 goes from the cysteine to the phenylalanine over 13 residues. Only the CDR3 DNA stays, 39 bases, in frame from base 1. CDR1 and CDR2 are read off the germline V gene (reference sequence) as WNHNN and SYGVQD. The chain is assembled from TRBV10-1 and TRBJ1-2, with 11 middle bases fitting TRBD1. The sequence came from a woman aged 55 to 70 with acute or convalescent COVID-19. Sequencing was done on a sample of peripheral blood. In nucleotide form, the sequence is TGCGCCAGCAGTCCGGACAGGGGGCTTGGCTACACCTTC. Its protein product is CASSPDRGLGYTF.